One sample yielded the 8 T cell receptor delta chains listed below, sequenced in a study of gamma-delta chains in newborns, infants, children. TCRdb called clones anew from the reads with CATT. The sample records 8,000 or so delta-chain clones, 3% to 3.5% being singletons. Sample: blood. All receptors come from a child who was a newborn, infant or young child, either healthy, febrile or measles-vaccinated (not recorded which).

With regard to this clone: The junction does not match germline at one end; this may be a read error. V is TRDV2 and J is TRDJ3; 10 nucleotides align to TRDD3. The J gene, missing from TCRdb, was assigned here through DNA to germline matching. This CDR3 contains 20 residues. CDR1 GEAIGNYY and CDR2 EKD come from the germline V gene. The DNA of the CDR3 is TGTGCCTGTGACATCCTTACTGGGGGATCGAGTTCCTGGGACACCCGACGGATGTTTTTC. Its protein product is CACDILTGGSSSWDTRRMFF.

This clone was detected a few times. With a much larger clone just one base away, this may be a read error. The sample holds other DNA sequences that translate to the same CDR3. CDR3 DNA: TGTGCCTGTGACACAGTACTGGGGGCCTTAAGCTCCTGGGACACCCGACAGATGTTTTTC. It codes for CACDTVLGALSSWDTRQMFF. The chain uses TRDV2 and TRDJ3, with 8 bases that match TRDD3. CDR1 is GEAIGNYY and CDR2 is EKD in the germline V gene. The junction had 10 bases not matched to a gene; V was cut back by 1 base and J by 0 bases. This CDR3 region has 20 residues.

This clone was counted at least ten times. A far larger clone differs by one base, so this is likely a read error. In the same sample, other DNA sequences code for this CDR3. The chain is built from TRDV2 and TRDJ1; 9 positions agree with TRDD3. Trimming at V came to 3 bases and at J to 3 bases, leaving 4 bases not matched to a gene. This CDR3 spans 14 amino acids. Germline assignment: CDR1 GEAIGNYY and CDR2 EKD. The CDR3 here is CACDVLGDADKLIF. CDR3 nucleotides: TGTGCCTGTGACGTACTGGGGGACGCCGATAAACTCATCTTT.

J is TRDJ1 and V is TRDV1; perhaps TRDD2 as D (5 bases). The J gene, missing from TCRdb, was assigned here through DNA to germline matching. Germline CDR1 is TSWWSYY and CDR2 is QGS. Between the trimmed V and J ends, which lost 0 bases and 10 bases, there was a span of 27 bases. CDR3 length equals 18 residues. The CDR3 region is CALGELGAPIPLVGALIF. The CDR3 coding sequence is TGTGCTCTTGGGGAACTAGGCGCTCCTATACCCCTGGTGGGAGCACTCATCTTT.

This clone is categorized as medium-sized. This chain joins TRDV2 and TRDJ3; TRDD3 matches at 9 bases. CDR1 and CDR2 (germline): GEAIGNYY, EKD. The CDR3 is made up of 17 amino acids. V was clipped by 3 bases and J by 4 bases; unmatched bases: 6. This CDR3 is CACDATGGRWDTRQMFF. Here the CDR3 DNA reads TGTGCCTGTGACGCTACTGGGGGAAGGTGGGACACCCGACAGATGTTTTTC.

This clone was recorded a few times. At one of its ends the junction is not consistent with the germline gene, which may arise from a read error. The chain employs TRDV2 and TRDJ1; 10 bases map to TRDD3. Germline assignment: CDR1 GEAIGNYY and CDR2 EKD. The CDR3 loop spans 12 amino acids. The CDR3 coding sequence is TGCGCCTGTGGGGGATACACCGATAAACCCATCTTT. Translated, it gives CACGGYTDKPIF.

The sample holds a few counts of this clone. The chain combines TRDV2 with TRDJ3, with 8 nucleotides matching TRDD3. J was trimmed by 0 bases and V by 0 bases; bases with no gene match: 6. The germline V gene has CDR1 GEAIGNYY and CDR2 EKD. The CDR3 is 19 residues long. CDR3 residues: CACDTAGYASSWDTRQMFF. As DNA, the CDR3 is TGTGCCTGTGACACCGCGGGATACGCCAGCTCCTGGGACACCCGACAGATGTTTTTC.

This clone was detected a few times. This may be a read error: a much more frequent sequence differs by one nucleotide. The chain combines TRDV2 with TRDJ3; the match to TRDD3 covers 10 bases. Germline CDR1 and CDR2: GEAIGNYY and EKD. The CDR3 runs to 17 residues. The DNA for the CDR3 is TGTGCCTGTGACACTGGGGGATACCCCTGGGACACCCGACAGACGTTTTTC. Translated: CACDTGGYPWDTRQTFF.